The rows below give T cell receptor beta chains drawn from one sample of a study of T cell responses to AZD1222 COVID-19 vaccine. Profiled with immunoSEQ multiplex PCR; TCRdb holds only in-frame clones, not every one. Of about 100,000 clones detected, 80% to 95% appear once; the ten largest clones hold about 1.5%. The material sequenced was peripheral blood, taken on day 0 of AZD1222 vaccination. All receptors come from an adult in good health. Both conserved end residues are part of each CDR3. D genes are given only for firm matches. Rows may omit the clone size; those that give it use once, few, many or a size class.

V: TRBV25-1; size: NA; J: TRBJ2-1; D: NA; DNA: TGTGCCAGCTCCAGGGCGGGATACTACAATGAGCAGTTCTTC; CDR3: CASSRAGYYNEQFF
V: TRBV7-9; size: NA; J: TRBJ2-7; D: NA; DNA: TGTGCCAGCAGCCTCGTAAGTGGTTCCTACGAGCAGTACTTC; CDR3: CASSLVSGSYEQYF
V: TRBV14; size: few; J: TRBJ1-5; D: NA; DNA: TGTGCCAGCAGCCGACTGCAGGGTCAGCCCCAGCATTTT; CDR3: CASSRLQGQPQHF
V: TRBV11-2; size: NA; J: TRBJ1-3; D: TRBD1; DNA: TGTGCCAGCAGCTCGACAGGGTCTGGAAACACCATATATTTT; CDR3: CASSSTGSGNTIYF
V: TRBV7-8; size: once; J: TRBJ1-6; D: NA; DNA: TGTGCCAGCAGCTTAGGGGGAGGGGAGTCACCCCTCCACTTT; CDR3: CASSLGGGESPLHF
V: TRBV28; size: NA; J: TRBJ2-7; D: TRBD1; DNA: TGTGCCAGCAGTCCCAGGACAGGGAAATCTTACGAGCAGTACTTC; CDR3: CASSPRTGKSYEQYF
V: TRBV4-1; size: NA; J: TRBJ2-7; D: NA; DNA: TGCGCCACCCCCTACGAGCAGTACTTC; CDR3: CATPYEQYF
V: TRBV7-2; size: NA; J: TRBJ1-3; D: TRBD1; DNA: TGTGCCAGCAGCTTAGGCAGGGGGTTCGGAAACACCATATATTTT; CDR3: CASSLGRGFGNTIYF
V: TRBV9; size: NA; J: TRBJ1-2; D: TRBD1; DNA: TGTGCCAGCAGCTATAATAAAAAACTCGGACAGGGCTATGGCTACACCTTC; CDR3: CASSYNKKLGQGYGYTF
V: TRBV6-6; size: NA; J: TRBJ2-7; D: NA; DNA: TGTGCCAGCAGTTCCACTTCGGGACCTACGAGGGACGAGCAGTACTTC; CDR3: CASSSTSGPTRDEQYF
V: TRBV5-1; size: NA; J: TRBJ1-3; D: NA; DNA: TGCGCCAGCAGCTGGGGTCCACAGGGAGGCTCTGGAAACACCATATATTTT; CDR3: CASSWGPQGGSGNTIYF
V: TRBV12-3/TRBV12-4; size: NA; J: TRBJ1-2; D: NA; DNA: TGTGCCAGCAGTCAAGATTTAGTTGGCTACACCTTC; CDR3: CASSQDLVGYTF
V: TRBV6-5; size: NA; J: TRBJ2-3; D: NA; DNA: TGTGCCAGCAGTTACCGGGGGCTGGGTGGAGATACGCAGTATTTT; CDR3: CASSYRGLGGDTQYF
V: TRBV13; size: NA; J: TRBJ1-2; D: TRBD1; DNA: TGTGCCAGCAGCCAGGGACAGGGGAGGAATGGCTACACCTTC; CDR3: CASSQGQGRNGYTF
V: TRBV7-2; size: NA; J: TRBJ2-1; D: NA; DNA: TGTGCCAGCAGCTTAACCCCCTTGGCGGACCTCTACAATGAGCAGTTCTTC; CDR3: CASSLTPLADLYNEQFF
V: TRBV4-1; size: few; J: TRBJ2-1; D: TRBD2; DNA: TGCGCCAGCAGCCATCCCGGACTAGCGGGTATCGGGGTGGATGAGCAGTTCTTC; CDR3: CASSHPGLAGIGVDEQFF
V: TRBV7-9; size: NA; J: TRBJ1-6; D: TRBD1; DNA: TGTGCCAGCAGCTTAGAGACAGGGAACTCGCCCCTCCACTTT; CDR3: CASSLETGNSPLHF
V: TRBV9; size: once; J: TRBJ2-2; D: TRBD2; DNA: TGTGCCAGCAGCGAGGGACTAGCGGGAGTGGTTGGCGGGGAGCTGTTTTTT; CDR3: CASSEGLAGVVGGELFF
V: TRBV29-1; size: once; J: TRBJ2-1; D: NA; DNA: TGCAGCGTAACAAACTACAATGAGCAGTTCTTC; CDR3: CSVTNYNEQFF
V: TRBV28; size: NA; J: TRBJ1-2; D: TRBD1; DNA: TGTGCCAGCAGCTCAAGAGGGGGCGCTGGGGTTGGTGGCTACACCTTC; CDR3: CASSSRGGAGVGGYTF
V: TRBV4-1; size: NA; J: TRBJ2-3; D: NA; DNA: TGCGCCAGCAGGTCAGGGGACAGCACAGATACGCAGTATTTT; CDR3: CASRSGDSTDTQYF
V: TRBV28; size: once; J: TRBJ1-6; D: NA; DNA: TGTGCCAGCAGAAGGGCATCCTATAATTCACCCCTCCACTTT; CDR3: CASRRASYNSPLHF
V: TRBV6-6; size: NA; J: TRBJ1-3; D: NA; DNA: TGTGCCAGCAGTCTAGGAGTCTCTGGAAACACCATATATTTT; CDR3: CASSLGVSGNTIYF
V: TRBV3-1/TRBV3-2; size: NA; J: TRBJ2-1; D: TRBD1; DNA: TGTGCCAGCAGTTACTTTGGGACAGCCGAGCAGTTCTTC; CDR3: CASSYFGTAEQFF
V: TRBV30; size: once; J: TRBJ2-7; D: TRBD1; DNA: TGTGCCTGGAGTGTACAGGGGGCTGACGAGCAGTACTTC; CDR3: CAWSVQGADEQYF
V: TRBV13; size: NA; J: TRBJ2-7; D: TRBD2; DNA: TGTGCCAGCAGCTTTGGGACTGAAGGACTAGCGGGAGTCCGCGAGCAGTACTTC; CDR3: CASSFGTEGLAGVREQYF
V: TRBV18; size: NA; J: TRBJ1-1; D: TRBD1; DNA: TGTGCCAGCTCACTCCGGACAGGGATGAACACTGAAGCTTTCTTT; CDR3: CASSLRTGMNTEAFF
V: TRBV4-2; size: NA; J: TRBJ2-5; D: NA; DNA: TGTGCCAGCAGCCCTCGGGGGGAGACCCAGTACTTC; CDR3: CASSPRGETQYF
V: TRBV6-6; size: NA; J: TRBJ1-4; D: TRBD1; DNA: TGTGCCAGCAGTTACGACAGGGGGCTGGTTAATGAAAAACTGTTTTTT; CDR3: CASSYDRGLVNEKLFF
V: TRBV6-6; size: NA; J: TRBJ1-5; D: NA; DNA: TGTGCCAGCAGTGCTGCGGGCGGGGATCAGCCCCAGCATTTT; CDR3: CASSAAGGDQPQHF
V: TRBV28; size: NA; J: TRBJ1-2; D: NA; DNA: TGTGCCAGCAGTTTAGTAGGGGGTTATGGCTACACCTTC; CDR3: CASSLVGGYGYTF
V: TRBV11-1; size: NA; J: TRBJ2-1; D: NA; DNA: TGTGCCAGCAGCTTAGACAGGCCCGATGAGCAGTTCTTC; CDR3: CASSLDRPDEQFF
V: TRBV19; size: NA; J: TRBJ2-4; D: TRBD2; DNA: TGTGCCAGTAATAATACTCCCCTGGGGGGGGAATCCAAAAACATTCAGTACTTC; CDR3: CASNNTPLGGESKNIQYF
V: TRBV5-1; size: NA; J: TRBJ1-4; D: NA; DNA: TGCGCCAGCAGCTTGGGGACTGAAGCAACTAATGAAAAACTGTTTTTT; CDR3: CASSLGTEATNEKLFF
V: TRBV28; size: few; J: TRBJ1-2; D: TRBD1; DNA: TGTGCCAGCACCACCGGGACAGCTTACGGGTATGGCTACACCTTC; CDR3: CASTTGTAYGYGYTF
V: TRBV3-1/TRBV3-2; size: NA; J: TRBJ1-2; D: NA; DNA: TGTGCCAGCAGTAATAGGAGAGGCTACACCTTC; CDR3: CASSNRRGYTF
V: TRBV6-5; size: NA; J: TRBJ1-1; D: TRBD1; DNA: TGTGCCAGCAGGACCAGACAGGGAGGCACTGAAGCTTTCTTT; CDR3: CASRTRQGGTEAFF
V: TRBV7-8; size: NA; J: TRBJ1-2; D: NA; DNA: TGTGCCAGCAGCTACCCCGAGGGCGGGGGCTACACCTTC; CDR3: CASSYPEGGGYTF
V: TRBV27; size: NA; J: TRBJ2-1; D: TRBD2; DNA: TGTGCCTCTTCGGCTAGCGGGAGCCATGAGCAGTTCTTC; CDR3: CASSASGSHEQFF
V: TRBV19; size: NA; J: TRBJ2-7; D: NA; DNA: TGTGCCAGTAGCCGTTCTTCCGGGACTGGCCTTCGGGAGCAGTACTTC; CDR3: CASSRSSGTGLREQYF
V: TRBV19; size: NA; J: TRBJ1-1; D: NA; DNA: TGTGCCAGTAGTCGAACTTCGGACACTGAAGCTTTCTTT; CDR3: CASSRTSDTEAFF
V: TRBV7-3; size: NA; J: TRBJ2-1; D: NA; DNA: TGTGCCAGCAGCTTAAAGAAGGTGATGGACCACAATGAGCAGTTCTTC; CDR3: CASSLKKVMDHNEQFF
V: TRBV27; size: NA; J: TRBJ1-2; D: NA; DNA: TGTGCCAGCAGTTTCACAGGGTTAGGCTATGGCTACACCTTC; CDR3: CASSFTGLGYGYTF
V: TRBV21-1; size: NA; J: TRBJ1-3; D: NA; DNA: TGTGCCAGCAGCAAAGCGAGAATATTTTACCCTTCCACTGGAAACACCATATATTTT; CDR3: CASSKARIFYPSTGNTIYF
V: TRBV7-9; size: NA; J: TRBJ2-5; D: TRBD2; DNA: TGTGCCAGCAGCTTATTATCTAGCGGGAGCGGCGAGACCCAGTACTTC; CDR3: CASSLLSSGSGETQYF
V: TRBV14; size: NA; J: TRBJ2-7; D: NA; DNA: TGTGCCAGCAGCCAAGTTTCAGGCTACTACTACGAGCAGTACTTC; CDR3: CASSQVSGYYYEQYF
V: TRBV23-1; size: NA; J: TRBJ1-2; D: NA; DNA: TGCGCCAGCAGTCCGGCAGACGCCTATGGCTACACCTTC; CDR3: CASSPADAYGYTF
V: TRBV10-3; size: NA; J: TRBJ1-6; D: NA; DNA: TGTGCCATCAGCCCCGGGACAAGGAATTCACCCCTCCACTTT; CDR3: CAISPGTRNSPLHF
V: TRBV4-2; size: NA; J: TRBJ1-5; D: NA; DNA: TGTGCCAGCAGCCAAGAATGGACCAGGGTTGAGCAGCCCCAGCATTTT; CDR3: CASSQEWTRVEQPQHF